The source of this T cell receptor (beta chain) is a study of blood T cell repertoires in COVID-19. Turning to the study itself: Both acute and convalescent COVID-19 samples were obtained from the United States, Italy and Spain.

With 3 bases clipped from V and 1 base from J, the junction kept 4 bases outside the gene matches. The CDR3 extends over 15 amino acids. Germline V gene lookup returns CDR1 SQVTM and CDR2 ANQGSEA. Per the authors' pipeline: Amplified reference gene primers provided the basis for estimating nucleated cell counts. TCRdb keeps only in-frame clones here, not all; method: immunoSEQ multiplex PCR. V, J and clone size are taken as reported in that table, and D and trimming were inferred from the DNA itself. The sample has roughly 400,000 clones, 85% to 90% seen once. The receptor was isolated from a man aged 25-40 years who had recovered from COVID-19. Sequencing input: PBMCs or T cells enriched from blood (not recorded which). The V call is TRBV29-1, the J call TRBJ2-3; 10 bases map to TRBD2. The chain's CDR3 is CSVDPGTSGTDTQYF. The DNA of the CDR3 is TGCAGCGTTGACCCCGGGACTAGCGGCACAGATACGCAGTATTTT.